Here is one T cell receptor (beta chain) with its context. Which antigen it targets is not known. Base qualities were left out, and no much larger clone turns up one base away. There are 16 amino acids in the CDR3, from cysteine to phenylalanine inclusive. CDR3 DNA only is kept here, 48 bases in frame from base 1. Ends trimmed: V by 3 bases, J by 5 bases; bases unmatched to a gene: 6. The germline V gene (reference sequence) provides CDR1 LNHNV and CDR2 YYDKDF. The trial excluded patients who had a history of autoimmune disease or were on systemic immunosuppression. Peripheral blood for TCR sequencing was collected from all dose cohorts at baseline, on cycle 4 day 1, and on cycle 7 day 1. The samples were drawn from a first-in-human, open-label, multicenter phase I dose-escalation trial of ivuxolimab. The trial enrolled adults with locally advanced or metastatic head and neck squamous cell, hepatocellular, melanoma or renal cell carcinoma. Before TCR sequencing, CD4+ T cells and CD8+ T cells from peripheral blood were sorted into separate populations.

This specimen belongs to a study of OX40 agonist ivuxolimab in advanced cancers. As for the study more broadly: The costimulatory receptor OX40 (CD134) was targeted by ivuxolimab, a fully human IgG2 agonistic monoclonal antibody. The paper covers the monotherapy dose-escalation part of the phase I ivuxolimab trial, which included N = 52 patients. Partial responses were achieved by three dose-escalation patients, of whom one had hepatocellular carcinoma and two had cutaneous melanoma. Intravenous ivuxolimab was administered to patients every 2 weeks at six dose levels: 0.01, 0.1, 0.3, 1.5, 3 and 10 mg/kg. A male proportion of about 79% and a mean age of 60 years, ranging from 23 to 79, were recorded for the dose-escalation cohort. Peripheral TCRbeta sequencing aimed to test whether ivuxolimab altered TCR sequence diversity and caused clonal T-cell expansion. Of the approximately 54 patients in dose escalation, some 20 had hepatocellular carcinoma, some 15 had melanoma, 9 had renal cell carcinoma and 9 had head and neck cancer. Prior anti-PD-1, anti-PD-L1 or anti-CTLA-4 therapy was permitted, and 30% to 45% of dose-escalation patients had received checkpoint inhibitors.

Overall study outcomes, separate from this receptor: On average, CD8+ T cells showed more expanded clones than CD4+ T cells after ivuxolimab. Low levels of normalized T-cell clonal expansion were also shown by some nonresponding patients. Which antigens the clonally expanded peripheral T cells were specific for was not determined. In partial responders in the 0.1-3.0 mg/kg groups, normalized peripheral clonal expansion was found to be among the lowest, especially among CD8+ T cells. At doses of 0.1 to 3.0 mg/kg, clonal expansion of both CD4+ and CD8+ blood T cells was observed from baseline to week 6.

Genomic DNA was extracted from sorted cells for sequencing of the TCRbeta CDR3 region. The immunoSEQ Assay was used for sequencing of TCRbeta CDR3 regions. As stored in TCRdb, this immuneACCESS dataset retains in-frame rearrangements with V and J assigned. A fraction of the clones does not appear; measured against another copy, unresolved V genes explain less than half of the discrepancy, and the remainder lacks a known reason. The sample table shows tens of thousands of clones, and 87% are seen once. The top ten clones comprise around 15% of the sample. Sequences were derived from CD4+ or CD8+ T cells sorted from blood, sampled in a trial of the OX40 agonist ivuxolimab. The sequence is built from TRBV15 and TRBJ1-5; 11 junctional bases match TRBD1. This sequence originates from an adult with an advanced solid tumor such as melanoma, head and neck, liver or kidney cancer. This receptor carries the CDR3 CATSSQGTGGYQPQHF. Here is the DNA: TGTGCCACCAGCAGCCAGGGGACAGGGGGGTATCAGCCCCAGCATTTT.